This T cell receptor beta chain was recovered during a study of identical twins. Regarding the study as a whole: Beta out-of-frame sequences showed weaker excess twin sharing.

This clonotype was observed a few times. Its antigen is not identified. With template switching, a universal primer site was added, and the cDNA carried unique molecular identifiers. Via MiXCR, TCRdb re-called the 5' RACE reads, giving one row per CDR3 protein. Among about 220,000 distinct CDR3 sequences listed, roughly 7.5% were seen once. This CDR3 comprises 13 residues. Germline V gene sequence: CDR1 MNHEY, CDR2 SMNVEV (reference sequence). Deletions cut 4 bases from V and 6 bases from J, with 13 bases between. These data were likewise used in another study, on yellow fever vaccine responses in identical twins.

This sequence originates from a woman under 30 in good health. V and J are TRBV27 and TRBJ2-7; D is unclear. The sequencing sample was made of memory (CD45RO+) T cells sorted from blood. The CDR3 nucleotides are TGTGCCAGCAGTTGGCGCCTGCGTGGCGAGCAGTACTTC. Encoded protein: CASSWRLRGEQYF.